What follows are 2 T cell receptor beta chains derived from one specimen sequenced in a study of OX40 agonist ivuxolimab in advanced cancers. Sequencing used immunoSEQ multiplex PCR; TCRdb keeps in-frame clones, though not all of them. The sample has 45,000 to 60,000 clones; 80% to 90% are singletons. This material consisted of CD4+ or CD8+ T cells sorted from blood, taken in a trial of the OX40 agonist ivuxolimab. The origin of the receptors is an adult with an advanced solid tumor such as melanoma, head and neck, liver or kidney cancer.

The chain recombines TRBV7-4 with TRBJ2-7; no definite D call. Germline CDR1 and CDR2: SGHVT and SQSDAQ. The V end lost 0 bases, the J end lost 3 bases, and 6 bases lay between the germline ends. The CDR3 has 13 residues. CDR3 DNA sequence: TGTGCCAGCAGCTTAGCCGGGCTCTACGAGCAGTACTTC. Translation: CASSLAGLYEQYF.

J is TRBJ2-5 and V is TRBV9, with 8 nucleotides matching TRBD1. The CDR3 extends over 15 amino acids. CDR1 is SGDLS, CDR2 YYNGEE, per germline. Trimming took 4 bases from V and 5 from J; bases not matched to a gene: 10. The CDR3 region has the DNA TGTGCCAGCAGCCCTTGGACAGGGCACGCGGAGACCCAGTACTTC. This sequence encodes CASSPWTGHAETQYF.